This TCR beta chain is drawn from a study of blood T cell repertoires in COVID-19. As for the study in general: Researchers got acute and convalescent COVID-19 samples from the United States, Italy and Spain. T cells, B-cell-depleted T cells, or PBMCs supplied cDNA or gDNA.

Original methodology: Estimation of nucleated cell counts was performed using reference gene primer amplification. Here immunoSEQ multiplex PCR was the method, and the copy in TCRdb shows in-frame clones only, minus some. From that table come the V and J calls and clone size; the DNA was used to work out D and trimming. The sample yields 70,000 or so clones, 60% to 85% seen once. The CDR3 totals 15 residues. Germline trimming cut 6 bases from V and 8 bases from J; bases unmatched to any gene: 14. CDR1 is SGHDN, CDR2 FVKESK, per germline. The chain has TRBV14 and TRBJ2-7; 9 bases agree with TRBD1. The sequenced sample was peripheral blood. This receptor was identified in a man between 60 and 70 years old with acute or convalescent COVID-19. The CDR3 sequence is CASSYSGQGSHKQYF. CDR3 coding DNA: TGTGCCAGCAGTTACTCCGGACAGGGGTCCCACAAGCAGTACTTC.